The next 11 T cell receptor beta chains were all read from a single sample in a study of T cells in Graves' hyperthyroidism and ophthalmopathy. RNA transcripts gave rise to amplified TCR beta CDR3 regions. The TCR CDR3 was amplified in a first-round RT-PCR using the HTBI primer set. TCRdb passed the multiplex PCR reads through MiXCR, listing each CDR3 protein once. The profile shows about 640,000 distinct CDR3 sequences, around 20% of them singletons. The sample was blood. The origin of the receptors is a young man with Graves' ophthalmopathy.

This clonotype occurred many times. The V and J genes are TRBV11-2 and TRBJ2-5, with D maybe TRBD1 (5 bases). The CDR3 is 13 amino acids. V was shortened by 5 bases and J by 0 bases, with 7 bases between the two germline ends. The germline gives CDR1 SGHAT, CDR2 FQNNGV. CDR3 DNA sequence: TGTGCCAGCAGCCGACAGAACCAAGAGACCCAGTACTTC. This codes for CASSRQNQETQYF.

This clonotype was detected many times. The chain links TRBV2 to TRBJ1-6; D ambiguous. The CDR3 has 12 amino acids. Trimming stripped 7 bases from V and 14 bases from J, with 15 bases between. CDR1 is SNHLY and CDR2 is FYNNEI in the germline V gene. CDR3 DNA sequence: TGTGCCAGCACCTCTGACCTCTTTGCCCTCCACTTT. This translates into CASTSDLFALHF.

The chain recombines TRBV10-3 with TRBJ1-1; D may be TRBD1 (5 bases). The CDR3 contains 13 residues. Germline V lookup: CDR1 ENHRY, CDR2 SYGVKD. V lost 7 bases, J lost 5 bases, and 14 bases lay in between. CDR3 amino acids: CAIKLDTLTEAFF. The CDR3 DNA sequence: TGTGCCATCAAGTTGGACACGCTGACTGAAGCTTTCTTT.

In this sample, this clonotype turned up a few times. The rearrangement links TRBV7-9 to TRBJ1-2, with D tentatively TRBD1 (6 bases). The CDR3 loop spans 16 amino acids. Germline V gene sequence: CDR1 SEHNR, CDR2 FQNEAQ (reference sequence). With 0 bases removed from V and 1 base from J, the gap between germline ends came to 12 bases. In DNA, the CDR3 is TGTGCCAGCAGCTTAGCTCGGGGGCAGGATAACTATGGCTACACCTTC. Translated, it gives CASSLARGQDNYGYTF.

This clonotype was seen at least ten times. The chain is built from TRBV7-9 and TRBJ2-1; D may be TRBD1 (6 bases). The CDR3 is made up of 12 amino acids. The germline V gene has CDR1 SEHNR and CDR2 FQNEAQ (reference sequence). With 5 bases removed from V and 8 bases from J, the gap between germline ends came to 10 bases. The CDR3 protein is CASSHRVDEQFF. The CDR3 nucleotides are TGTGCCAGCAGCCACAGGGTCGATGAGCAGTTCTTC.

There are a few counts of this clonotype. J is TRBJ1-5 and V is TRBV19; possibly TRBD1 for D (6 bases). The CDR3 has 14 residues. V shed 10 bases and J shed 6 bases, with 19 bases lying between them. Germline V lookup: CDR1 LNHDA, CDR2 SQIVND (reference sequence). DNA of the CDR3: TGTGCCATCGCGAAGGGGGACTCTATTCAGCCCCAGCATTTT. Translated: CAIAKGDSIQPQHF.

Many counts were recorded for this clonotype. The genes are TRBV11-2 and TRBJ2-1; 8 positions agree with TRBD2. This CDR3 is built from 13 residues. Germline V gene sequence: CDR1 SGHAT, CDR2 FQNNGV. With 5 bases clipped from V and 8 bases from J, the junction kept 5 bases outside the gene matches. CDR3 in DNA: TGTGCCAGCAGCCCGCGGGGGGTAGATGAGCAGTTCTTC. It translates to CASSPRGVDEQFF.

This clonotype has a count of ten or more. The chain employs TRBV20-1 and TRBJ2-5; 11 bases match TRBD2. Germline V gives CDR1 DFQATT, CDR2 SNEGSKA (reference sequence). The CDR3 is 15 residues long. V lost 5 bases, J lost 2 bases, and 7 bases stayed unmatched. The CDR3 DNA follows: TGCAGTGCTCGTTATAGCGGGAGGGTTCAAGAGACCCAGTACTTC. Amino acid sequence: CSARYSGRVQETQYF.

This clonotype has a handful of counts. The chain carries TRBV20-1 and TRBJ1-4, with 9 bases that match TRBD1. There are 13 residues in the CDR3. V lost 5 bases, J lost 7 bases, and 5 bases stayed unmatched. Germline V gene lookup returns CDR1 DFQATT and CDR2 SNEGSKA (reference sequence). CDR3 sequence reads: CSAWTGEGEKLFF. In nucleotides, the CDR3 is TGCAGTGCTTGGACAGGGGAGGGTGAAAAACTGTTTTTT.

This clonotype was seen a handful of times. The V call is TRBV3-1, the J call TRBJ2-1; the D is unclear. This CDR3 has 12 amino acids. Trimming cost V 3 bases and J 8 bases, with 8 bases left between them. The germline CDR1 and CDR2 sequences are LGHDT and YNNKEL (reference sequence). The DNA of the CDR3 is TGTGCCAGCAGCCAGGCATTACATGAGCAGTTCTTC. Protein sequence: CASSQALHEQFF.

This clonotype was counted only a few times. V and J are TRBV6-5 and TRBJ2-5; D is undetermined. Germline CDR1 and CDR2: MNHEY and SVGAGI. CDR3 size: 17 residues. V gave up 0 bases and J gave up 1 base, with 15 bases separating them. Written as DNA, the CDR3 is TGTGCCAGCAGTTACTCGACTCGCGAACCCTTCCAAGAGACCCAGTACTTC. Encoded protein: CASSYSTREPFQETQYF.